This T cell receptor (beta chain) was identified during a study of blood T cell repertoires in COVID-19. Study information: Samples of COVID-19 (acute and convalescent) were obtained from the United States, Italy and Spain.

This CDR3 region has 13 residues. Germline V gene sequence: CDR1 SGHTA, CDR2 FQGNSA. Deletions cut 5 bases from V and 4 bases from J, with 11 bases between. Clinical history as reported by participants underpinned cohort assignment. Sequenced by immunoSEQ multiplex PCR; TCRdb stores in-frame clones only, minus some. The table shows 400,000 to 500,000 clones, with 88% occurring only once. The specimen was PBMCs or T cells enriched from blood (not recorded which). The chain carries TRBV7-2 and TRBJ1-2; no firm D call. The receptor was derived from a middle-aged woman who had recovered from COVID-19. The CDR3: CASSIKSSYGYTF. The DNA for the CDR3 is TGTGCCAGCAGCATTAAATCCAGCTATGGCTACACCTTC.